One and the same sample provided the 11 T cell receptor beta chains below, sequenced in a study of immune evolution from preneoplasia to lung adenocarcinoma. The assay was immunoSEQ multiplex PCR, and TCRdb's table has in-frame clones only and misses some. The table shows thousands of clones, with just under 80% occurring only once. Sample: FFPE atypical adenomatous hyperplasia tissue from the lung. Subset indicated: atypical adenomatous hyperplasia (AAH), lung preneoplasia. The source of these receptors is a person aged 65-85 years with lung adenocarcinoma.

The CDR3 is CASSTGQNTEAFF. CDR3 DNA: TGTGCCAGCAGCACGGGACAGAACACTGAAGCTTTCTTT. The chain carries TRBV7-3 and TRBJ1-1; tentative D call: TRBD1 (6 bases). The germline V and J ends were trimmed by 5 bases and 1 base, with 8 bases remaining between them. CDR3 length: 13 amino acids. Germline CDR1 and CDR2: SGHTA and FQGTGA.

The chain carries TRBV7-9 and TRBJ1-1; 9 nucleotides match TRBD1. The trim removed 3 bases at V and 4 bases at J, leaving 3 bases unmatched. The germline CDR1 and CDR2 sequences are SEHNR and FQNEAQ (reference sequence). This CDR3 is 14 amino acids long. The CDR3 DNA reads TGTGCCAGCAGCTTGGCGACAGGGGGCACTGAAGCTTTCTTT. This sequence encodes CASSLATGGTEAFF.

DNA of the CDR3: TGTGCCTGGAAACAAGGGGCTGGAAACACCATATATTTT. It encodes CAWKQGAGNTIYF. The V gene is TRBV30, the J gene TRBJ1-3, with a weak D call TRBD1 (5 bases). Per the germline V gene, CDR1 is GTSNPN and CDR2 is SVGIG (reference sequence). CDR3 length equals 13 residues. Deletions cut 4 bases from V and 2 bases from J, with 9 bases between.

The chain joins TRBV7-9 to TRBJ2-3, with 11 positions matching TRBD2. The J segment lost 5 bases and the V segment lost 5 bases, leaving 9 bases of the junction unmatched. Per the germline V gene, CDR1 is SEHNR and CDR2 is FQNEAQ (reference sequence). This CDR3 is 16 amino acids long. Here the CDR3 reads CASSILAGGPGDTQYF. CDR3 sequence (DNA): TGTGCCAGCAGCATCTTAGCGGGAGGGCCAGGAGATACGCAGTATTTT.

The chain recombines TRBV19 with TRBJ2-1, with a weak D call TRBD2 (6 bases). The germline V gene encodes CDR1 LNHDA and CDR2 SQIVND (reference sequence). There are 16 residues in the CDR3. Trimming shortened V by 6 bases and J by 5 bases, and 20 bases separated the two germline ends. Written as DNA, the CDR3 is TGTGCCAGTAGCCCAACGCGGGGATTGGGGAACAATGAGCAGTTCTTC. Its translation: CASSPTRGLGNNEQFF.

This clone was recorded a few times. V gene TRBV30 combines with J gene TRBJ1-5; D may be TRBD1 (5 bases). The CDR3 is 15 residues long. Per the germline V gene, CDR1 is GTSNPN and CDR2 is SVGIG (reference sequence). Trimming removed 2 bases from V and 0 bases from J, with 11 bases in between. DNA for the CDR3: TGTGCCTGGAGTCCGGGACTTTATAGCAATCAGCCCCAGCATTTT. Amino acids: CAWSPGLYSNQPQHF.

This chain joins TRBV18 and TRBJ1-2; weak D call: TRBD1 (5 bases). V gave up 4 bases and J gave up 3 bases, with 15 bases separating them. Germline-derived CDR1 and CDR2 are KGHSH and LQKENI. The CDR3 spans 15 residues. DNA of the CDR3: TGTGCCAGCTCACAAAGCGGGGGTGCGGACTATGGCTACACCTTC. Residues: CASSQSGGADYGYTF.

The chain couples TRBV20-1 to TRBJ2-5; D is unclear. Between the trimmed V and J ends, which lost 4 bases and 4 bases, there was a span of 4 bases. Germline V gene data show CDR1 as DFQATT and CDR2 as SNEGSKA (reference sequence). The CDR3 is 10 amino acids. CDR3 nucleotide sequence: TGCAGTGCTATGTCAGAGACCCAGTACTTC. This gives the protein CSAMSETQYF.

The chain uses TRBV10-3 and TRBJ2-7; 9 bases match TRBD1. V lost 6 bases, J lost 2 bases, and 8 bases stayed unmatched. CDR1 is ENHRY and CDR2 is SYGVKD in the germline V gene. This CDR3 has 15 residues. CDR3 DNA: TGTGCCATCAGCCAGCCGACAGGGGGGACCTACGAGCAGTACTTC. Protein sequence: CAISQPTGGTYEQYF.

V gene TRBV30 combines with J gene TRBJ1-2, with D uncertain. V was trimmed by 2 bases and J by 6 bases, leaving 16 bases between them. The CDR3 runs 14 residues. Germline CDR1 GTSNPN, CDR2 SVGIG (reference sequence). The CDR3 DNA sequence: TGTGCCTGGAGTTTTACTAAAGGGTGGAATGGCTACACCTTC. Its translation: CAWSFTKGWNGYTF.

The chain uses TRBV7-9 and TRBJ2-7; D is undetermined. Germline values: CDR1 SEHNR, CDR2 FQNEAQ (reference sequence). V lost 5 bases and J 4 bases, leaving 9 bases between the germline ends. This CDR3 contains 12 residues. CDR3 region: CASSHLRYEQYF. The DNA of the CDR3 is TGTGCCAGCAGCCACCTCAGGTACGAGCAGTACTTC.